These 14 T cell receptor beta chains were all obtained from the same sample, sequenced in a study of CD8 T cells in ankylosing spondylitis (dated by TCRdb to about 2017). Their recognized antigens are unknown. Beyond this particular receptor, the publication reports: Blood from ankylosing spondylitis patients appeared to be characterized by a TCR beta motif composed of eight highly homologous amino acid variants.

Libraries were built with 5' RACE. Sequenced on an Illumina HiSeq 2500. TCRdb trimmed the raw reads at Q25, called clones with MiXCR and kept productive beta chains. CDR3 protein duplicates are merged, each entry listing the most common genes and DNA. Counted in this sample were roughly 700,000 distinct CDR3 sequences; around 20% of them appeared once. The top ten hold 15% to 20% of the sample. The sample taken for sequencing was blood, either unsorted or a sorted T cell fraction (not recorded which). The receptors were sampled from a male donor with ankylosing spondylitis.

The V call is TRBV4-1, the J call TRBJ1-4; the D gene is possibly TRBD1 (5 bases). There are 16 residues in the CDR3. Trimming left V 3 bases short and J 1 base short, with 12 bases between. Germline CDR1 and CDR2: MGHRA and YSYEKL. This CDR3 is CASSHPLGVTNEKLFF. CDR3 coding DNA: TGCGCCAGCAGCCACCCCCTGGGGGTAACTAATGAAAAACTGTTTTTT.

The V and J genes are TRBV29-1 and TRBJ2-1; D uncertain. The CDR3 is made up of 12 amino acids. Germline loops: CDR1 SQVTM, CDR2 ANQGSEA. V was shortened by 5 bases and J by 10 bases, with 15 bases between the two germline ends. CDR3 sequence reads: CSVSANAGEQFF. Here the CDR3 DNA reads TGCAGCGTTTCCGCGAATGCCGGGGAGCAGTTCTTC.

CDR3 protein: CASRLNSEVIQETQYF. CDR3 DNA sequence: TGTGCCAGCAGGTTAAATAGCGAAGTAATACAAGAGACCCAGTACTTC. The chain employs TRBV2 and TRBJ2-5; D is perhaps TRBD2 (5 bases). CDR1 and CDR2 from the germline V gene are SNHLY and FYNNEI. V was pared by 6 bases and J by 2 bases, with 19 bases between. CDR3 length equals 16 residues.

This clonotype has only a few counts. The chain employs TRBV10-3 and TRBJ1-2, with TRBD1 identical over 7 bases. CDR1 is ENHRY, CDR2 SYGVKD, per germline. The CDR3 has 14 residues. With 6 bases clipped from V and 3 bases from J, the junction kept 7 bases outside the gene matches. CDR3 amino acids: CAIRPQGSDYGYTF. For the CDR3, the DNA is TGTGCCATCAGGCCACAGGGGTCAGACTATGGCTACACCTTC.

This clonotype was counted many times. The V and J genes are TRBV12-3 or TRBV12-4 and TRBJ2-7; no clear D. V lost 2 bases to trimming and J lost 5 bases, with 4 bases between them. This CDR3 comprises 11 residues. Here the CDR3 DNA reads TGTGCCAGCAGTTTACTTGACGAGCAGTACTTC. Translating gives CASSLLDEQYF.

There are a few counts of this clonotype. A read error may be the cause here, since a much bigger clone is one base away. The chain recombines TRBV29-1 with TRBJ2-4, with 11 bases that match TRBD2. CDR3 size: 14 residues. CDR1 SQVTM and CDR2 ANQGSEA come from the germline V gene. CDR3 residues: CTVALLAGEDIQYF. Here the CDR3 DNA reads TGCACCGTTGCACTACTAGCGGGAGAGGACATTCAGTACTTC.

J is TRBJ1-2 and V is TRBV5-1; 8 nucleotides agree with TRBD1. CDR3 length equals 15 residues. V was pared by 4 bases and J by 1 base, with 6 bases of the junction left unmatched. CDR1 SGHRS and CDR2 YFSETQ come from the germline V gene. The chain's CDR3 is CASSPRTGNNYGYTF. The DNA for the CDR3 is TGCGCCAGCAGCCCACGGACAGGGAATAACTATGGCTACACCTTC.

This clonotype turned up a few times. This chain joins TRBV6-1 and TRBJ2-2, with TRBD1 identical over 7 bases. Germline V lookup: CDR1 MNHNS, CDR2 SASEGT. The CDR3 is 13 residues long. J gave up 7 bases and V 6 bases, and 5 bases lay outside the gene matches. CDR3 loop: CASRPTGIGELFF. Here the CDR3 DNA reads TGTGCCAGCAGACCGACAGGGATCGGGGAGCTGTTTTTT.

This clonotype was observed a few times. The V call is TRBV20-1, the J call TRBJ2-7; D uncertain. The CDR3 covers 13 residues. Germline V lookup: CDR1 DFQATT, CDR2 SNEGSKA (reference sequence). V was trimmed by 3 bases and J by 4 bases, leaving 13 bases between them. The CDR3 nucleotides are TGCAGTGCTAGTCCCGAATGGCTATACGAGCAGTACTTC. Amino acids: CSASPEWLYEQYF.

The rearrangement uses TRBV2 and TRBJ2-5, with TRBD1 identical over 10 bases. The length of the CDR3 is 15 residues. Germline trimming cut 5 bases from V and 2 bases from J; bases unmatched to any gene: 5. Per germline, CDR1 SNHLY and CDR2 FYNNEI. CDR3 in amino acids: CASSTGQGGQETQYF. CDR3 bases: TGTGCCAGCAGTACTGGACAGGGGGGGCAAGAGACCCAGTACTTC.

Only a few counts were recorded for this clonotype. It may be a read error: a sequence one base away is much more abundant. This sequence joins TRBV6-5 and TRBJ1-6, with 7 bases matching TRBD1. Germline trimming cut 0 bases from V and 1 base from J; bases unmatched to any gene: 9. There are 19 residues in the CDR3. Germline loops: CDR1 MNHEY, CDR2 SVGAGI. The CDR3 region is CASSYSSPDRRSYNSPLHF. The CDR3 coding sequence is TGTGCCAGCAGTTACTCGTCGCCGGACAGGAGATCCTATAATTCACCCCTCCACTTT.

This clonotype has more than one count but fewer than ten. The rearrangement joins TRBV19 to TRBJ2-2; D gene unclear. The CDR3 has 11 amino acids. Trimming took 4 bases from V and 6 from J, leaving 3 bases between them. CDR1 LNHDA and CDR2 SQIVND come from the germline V gene (reference sequence). CDR3 region: CASSRAGELFF. DNA of the CDR3: TGTGCCAGTAGTAGGGCCGGGGAGCTGTTTTTT.

This clonotype was recorded a few times. This chain uses TRBV2 with TRBJ2-7; tentative D call: TRBD1 (6 bases). The CDR3 sequence is 15 residues long. V was clipped by 5 bases and J by 2 bases, with 16 bases between them. CDR1 SNHLY and CDR2 FYNNEI come from the germline V gene. CDR3 loop: CASSSSRQATYEQYF. The DNA of the CDR3 is TGTGCCAGCAGTTCCTCTCGACAGGCAACCTACGAGCAGTACTTC.

This clonotype has more than one count but fewer than ten. CDR3 amino acids: CASRPGLAGVLPTDTQYF. In DNA form, the CDR3 reads TGTGCCAGCAGACCGGGACTAGCGGGAGTTCTCCCCACAGATACGCAGTATTTT. The rearrangement uses TRBV6-1 and TRBJ2-3; 14 bases agree with TRBD2. V shed 6 bases, J shed 2 bases, and the junction held 10 bases outside the gene matches. Per germline, CDR1 MNHNS and CDR2 SASEGT. The CDR3 extends over 18 amino acids.